These T cell receptor beta chains were read from a single sample in a study of shared clonotypes between healthy human individuals. The method was immunoSEQ multiplex PCR; TCRdb's version includes in-frame clones alone and lacks a portion of them. The data show some 1,100,000 clones, 70% to 80% seen once. Specimen: memory CD4+ T cells from PBMCs. All receptors derive from a man aged 18 to 30 in good health. Some clones in this sample may be carry-over from other donors' samples. Each CDR3 is given with its conserved first and last residue. The D gene is left open where the match is weak. Expanded clones get a size class; other rows say once, few or many, or leave the size out.

clone size	V gene	D gene	J gene	CDR3 DNA	CDR3 protein
.	TRBV6-1	.	TRBJ1-2	TGTGCCAGCAGTGAAGCGGGGGGTTATGGCTACACCTTC	CASSEAGGYGYTF
.	TRBV11-2	.	TRBJ2-1	TGTGCCAGCAGCTTTAACAGCTACAATGAGCAGTTCTTC	CASSFNSYNEQFF
.	TRBV6-5	TRBD1	TRBJ1-4	TGTGCCAGCAGTCCAGGGGGGCGTGGAGAAAAACTGTTTTTT	CASSPGGRGEKLFF
.	TRBV10-1	TRBD1	TRBJ1-1	TGCGCCAGCAGCCCGTCGGGGACAGGGAACACTGAAGCTTTCTTT	CASSPSGTGNTEAFF
.	TRBV18	.	TRBJ2-7	TGTGCCAGCTCACCTTACCACATGGGAACTGGCTACGAGCAGTACTTC	CASSPYHMGTGYEQYF
.	TRBV25-1	.	TRBJ2-5	TGTGCCAGCAGTGAATATACCGGCTACGAAGAGACCCAGTACTTC	CASSEYTGYEETQYF
.	TRBV7-6	.	TRBJ1-1	TGTGCCAGCAGCTTGAGGGGGGGGTCCCTTAACACTGAAGCTTTCTTT	CASSLRGGSLNTEAFF
few	TRBV19	.	TRBJ2-3	TGTGCCAGTAGTACCAGGGGTATTACAGATACGCAGTATTTT	CASSTRGITDTQYF
.	TRBV7-6	TRBD2	TRBJ2-1	TGTGCCAGCAGCTTTAGCGGGAGAAATAGTATCACCTACAATGAGCAGTTCTTC	CASSFSGRNSITYNEQFF
.	TRBV28	.	TRBJ1-2	TGTGCCAGCAGCGCCGGGCCCTTCGAGGGCTACACCTTC	CASSAGPFEGYTF
.	TRBV19	TRBD1	TRBJ2-7	TGTGCCAGTAGAAGGGGGACAGCCTCCTACGAGCAGTACTTC	CASRRGTASYEQYF
.	TRBV2	.	TRBJ2-2	TGTGCCAGCAGTAGTCGGGGACGGAAGGTCGGGGAGCTGTTTTTT	CASSSRGRKVGELFF
.	TRBV28	TRBD2	TRBJ2-2	TGTGCCAGCAGGACTCCGGGACTAGCGGGAGGTTGGAGCACCGGGGAGCTGTTTTTT	CASRTPGLAGGWSTGELFF
.	TRBV6-5	TRBD1	TRBJ2-5	TGTGCCAGCAGTTCCAGGACAGGGGGAGAGACCCAGTACTTC	CASSSRTGGETQYF
.	TRBV18	.	TRBJ1-2	TGTGCCAGCTCCCCCGCGGAGGGGAATTATAACTATGGCTACACCTTC	CASSPAEGNYNYGYTF
many	TRBV20-1	.	TRBJ1-1	TGCAGTGCTACAGGGAACACTGAAGCTTTCTTT	CSATGNTEAFF
.	TRBV7-2	.	TRBJ2-5	TGTGCCAGCAGCTTAGCGCCCCGAGAGACCCAGTACTTC	CASSLAPRETQYF
.	TRBV15	TRBD1	TRBJ2-7	TGTGCCACCAGCAGAGAACAGGGGGCAGTGGGGCAGTACTTC	CATSREQGAVGQYF
.	TRBV7-9	.	TRBJ2-3	TGTGCCAGCAGCCGGGCCTCCCAGCCTTACACAGATACGCAGTATTTT	CASSRASQPYTDTQYF
many	TRBV2	.	TRBJ2-5	TGTGCCAGCAGTGGAGGGATGGAGACCCAGTACTTC	CASSGGMETQYF
.	TRBV28	TRBD2	TRBJ2-3	TGTGCCAGCAGTCCCCGCCTAGCGGGAGGGAGCAATACGCAGTATTTT	CASSPRLAGGSNTQYF
.	TRBV30	.	TRBJ2-3	TGTGCCTGGAGCGGGGGCACAGATACGCAGTATTTT	CAWSGGTDTQYF
few	TRBV7-9	.	TRBJ1-1	TGTGCCAGCAGCTTAGGCCGAGAGAACACTGAAGCTTTCTTT	CASSLGRENTEAFF
.	TRBV5-1	TRBD1	TRBJ2-3	TGCGCCAGCAGCAACGGACAGGTCGGCACAGATACGCAGTATTTT	CASSNGQVGTDTQYF
.	TRBV7-9	.	TRBJ2-7	TGTGCCAGCAACAATAAGGGGGGGACCTACGAGCAGTACTTC	CASNNKGGTYEQYF
.	TRBV6-4	.	TRBJ2-2	TGTGCCAGCAGCGTCGGTTCCCCCGGGGAGCTGTTTTTT	CASSVGSPGELFF
.	TRBV27	TRBD1	TRBJ1-6	TGTGCCAGCAGTTATATCCGGGACAGCAATTCACCCCTCCACTTT	CASSYIRDSNSPLHF
.	TRBV6-1	.	TRBJ1-5	TGTGCCAGCAGTGAACAACCGACCATCCCCAATCAGCCCCAGCATTTT	CASSEQPTIPNQPQHF
.	TRBV18	.	TRBJ1-2	TGTGCCAGCTCACCACAGGGAGCTAACTATGGCTACACCTTC	CASSPQGANYGYTF
.	TRBV5-1	TRBD1	TRBJ2-5	TGCGCCAGCAGCTTTGATCGAGGACAGGGTCAGACCCAGTACTTC	CASSFDRGQGQTQYF
.	TRBV19	TRBD1	TRBJ2-7	TGTGCCAGTAGTTCGGGACAGATACATAACTTC	CASSSGQIHNF
.	TRBV7-9	.	TRBJ2-3	TGTGCCAGCAGCGGACTCTCCACAGATACGCAGTATTTT	CASSGLSTDTQYF
.	TRBV5-1	.	TRBJ2-1	TGCGCCAGCAGCTTGGTCGAGCGGAGCAATGAGCAGTTCTTC	CASSLVERSNEQFF
.	TRBV25-1	.	TRBJ2-7	TGTGCCAGCAGTAAACCGGGAGCCCGGGAGTACGAGCAGTACTTC	CASSKPGAREYEQYF
.	TRBV19	.	TRBJ1-4	TGTGCCAGTAGCGATACCCCTAATGAAAAACTGTTTTTT	CASSDTPNEKLFF
.	TRBV10-2	.	TRBJ2-7	TGCGCCAGCAGGGTGACAGCGGCTAATTACGAGCAGTACTTC	CASRVTAANYEQYF
.	TRBV5-1	.	TRBJ1-3	TGCGCCAGCAGCTTGGGGGGGTTAAGCTCTGGAAACACCATATATTTT	CASSLGGLSSGNTIYF
few	TRBV28	TRBD1	TRBJ1-5	TGTGCCAGCAGTTCTCGGACAGGGGGCATTCAGCCCCAGCATTTT	CASSSRTGGIQPQHF
.	TRBV4-2	TRBD2	TRBJ2-2	TGTGCCAGCAGCCAAGCGACTAGCGGGAGACTCACCGGGGAGCTGTTTTTT	CASSQATSGRLTGELFF